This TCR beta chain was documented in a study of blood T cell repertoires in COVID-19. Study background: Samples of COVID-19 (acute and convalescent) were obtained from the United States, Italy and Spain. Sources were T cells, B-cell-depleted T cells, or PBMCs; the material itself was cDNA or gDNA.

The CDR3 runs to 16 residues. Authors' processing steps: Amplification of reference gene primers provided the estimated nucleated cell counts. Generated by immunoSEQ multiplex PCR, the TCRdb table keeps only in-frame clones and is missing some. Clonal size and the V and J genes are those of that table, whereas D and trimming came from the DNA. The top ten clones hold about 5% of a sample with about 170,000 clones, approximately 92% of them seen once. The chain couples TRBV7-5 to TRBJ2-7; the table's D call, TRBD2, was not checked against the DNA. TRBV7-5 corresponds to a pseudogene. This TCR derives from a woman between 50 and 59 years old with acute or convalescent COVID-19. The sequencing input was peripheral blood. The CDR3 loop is CVRSSGLAGGVYEQYF. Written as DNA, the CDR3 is TGTGTCAGAAGCTCGGGACTAGCGGGGGGGGTCTACGAGCAGTACTTC.